The entry below describes one T cell receptor (beta chain). No cognate antigen has been identified for it. The sample holds no much larger clone one base away, and base qualities are not on file. The data are from a study of blood T cell repertoires in COVID-19 (TCRdb year 2020). Concerning the study at large: The collaborator samples originated in the United States, Italy and Spain and spanned the acute and convalescent phases of COVID-19. The prospective study material was composed of cDNA or gDNA derived from T cells, B-cell-depleted T cells, or PBMCs. Deeply sampled blood TCRbeta repertoires from subjects exposed to, actively infected with, or recovered from COVID-19 were included in the dataset. The repertoires were made available in a free public database intended to serve as a resource for research on the immune response to SARS-CoV-2. Samples came from the ongoing ImmuneRACE study (first 160 participants) plus 1,254 subjects from 6 global collaborators. Nearly every sample came with metadata listing a de-identified subject ID, COVID-19 status, age in years and sex. HLA class I and class II types, where available, came from metadata supplied by the sample provider rather than from assay-based typing.

TCRbeta CDR3 regions were amplified from genomic DNA by means of the immunoSEQ Assay, a bias-controlled multiplex PCR. The study's processing was this. Nucleated cell counts per sample were estimated from amplification of reference gene primers within the assay. To quantify the absolute abundance of each unique TCRbeta CDR3 rearrangement, sequence reads were collapsed and filtered. Productive Simpson clonality was computed per sample as the square root of Simpson's diversity index over productive rearrangements. Entries here come from immuneACCESS through TCRdb and include only in-frame sequences with V and J called. Some clones fail to appear in such tables; in the studies checked, an unresolved V gene covers under half of the shortfall, and the cause of the remainder is unknown. Clonal size and the V and J genes are those of that table, whereas D and trimming came from the DNA. This sample gives about 140,000 clones in total; 70% to 90% of them show up just once. The top ten constitute approximately 9.9% of the sample.

Collaborating institutions collected whole blood in K2EDTA tubes following their own protocols. For TCRbeta analysis, collaborators shipped samples as frozen whole blood, isolated PBMCs, or DNA extracted from either of those sample types. Points the paper makes about the study in general: The amount of clinical and demographic metadata varied by source and participant and was provided uncurated.

Via the germline V gene, CDR1 is MGHRA and CDR2 YSYEKL. The junction carries 5 bases between V and J, which are trimmed by 2 bases and 3 bases respectively. Measured from the cysteine to the phenylalanine, the CDR3 is 13 residues long. Here the CDR3 DNA is all that survives: 39 bases in frame from base 1. The receptor chain draws on TRBV4-1 and TRBJ1-5; no confident D gene assignment can be made. The sequencing input was peripheral blood. The sequence came from a woman older than 75 with acute or convalescent COVID-19. The encoded CDR3 is CASSQQINQPQHF. The DNA reads as follows: TGCGCCAGCAGCCAACAAATCAATCAGCCCCAGCATTTT.